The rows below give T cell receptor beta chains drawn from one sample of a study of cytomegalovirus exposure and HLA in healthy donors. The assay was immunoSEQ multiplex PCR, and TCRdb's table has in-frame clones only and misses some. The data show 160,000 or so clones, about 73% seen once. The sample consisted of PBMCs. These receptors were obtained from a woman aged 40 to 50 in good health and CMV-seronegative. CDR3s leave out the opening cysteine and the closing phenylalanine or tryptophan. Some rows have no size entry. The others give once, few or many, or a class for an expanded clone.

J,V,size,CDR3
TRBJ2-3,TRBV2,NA,ASSVPGAGYTDTQY
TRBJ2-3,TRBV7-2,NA,ASRRVAGGQGTQY
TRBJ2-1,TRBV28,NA,ATKGTGHLYEQF
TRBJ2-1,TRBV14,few,ASRYDSYNEQF
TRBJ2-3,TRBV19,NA,ASRSEPRGTDTQY
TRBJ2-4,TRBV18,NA,ASSPGTGKPGDIQY
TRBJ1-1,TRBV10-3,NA,AISPGQLNTEAF
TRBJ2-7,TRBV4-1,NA,ASSQEQDLHYEQY
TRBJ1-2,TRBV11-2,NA,ASSTMPGGVSGYT
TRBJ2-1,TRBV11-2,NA,ASSLARISGEQF
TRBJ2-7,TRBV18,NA,ASSPDRTLYEQY
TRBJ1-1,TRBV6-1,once,ASRYDRGDTEAF
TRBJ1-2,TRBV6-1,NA,ASIPSPGQNYGYT